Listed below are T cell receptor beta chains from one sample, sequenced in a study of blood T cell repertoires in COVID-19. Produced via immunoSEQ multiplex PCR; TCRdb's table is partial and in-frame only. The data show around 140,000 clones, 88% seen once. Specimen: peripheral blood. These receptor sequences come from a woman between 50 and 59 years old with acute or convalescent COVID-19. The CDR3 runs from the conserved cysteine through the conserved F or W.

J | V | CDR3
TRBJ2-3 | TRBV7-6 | CASSPPGQTLGDTQYF
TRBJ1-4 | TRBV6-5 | CASTSVGQEKLFF
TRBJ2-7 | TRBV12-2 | CASRLGGDSSYEQYF
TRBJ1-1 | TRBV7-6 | CASSPWGLGSSGTEAFF
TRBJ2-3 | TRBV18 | CASSPRPTGASTDTQYF
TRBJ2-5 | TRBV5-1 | CASSLAPAGGQETQYF
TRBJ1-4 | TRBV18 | CASSPSAGRREKLFF
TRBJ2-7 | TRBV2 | CASGQTGVDEQYF
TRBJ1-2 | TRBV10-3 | CAIRKQGADGYGYTF
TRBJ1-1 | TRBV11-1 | CASSPRDRGHTEAFF
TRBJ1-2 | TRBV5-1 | CASSLGVAPRGYGYTF
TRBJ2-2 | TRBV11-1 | CASSAGTGWSGELFF
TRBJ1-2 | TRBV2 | CASSVQVHPPGGYTF
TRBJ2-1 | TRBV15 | CATSRARGLGYNEQFF
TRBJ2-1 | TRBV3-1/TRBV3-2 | CASSLYTSGRSNEQFF
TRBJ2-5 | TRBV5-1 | CASSLTGTSGLQETQYF
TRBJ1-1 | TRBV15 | CATSRAGRRNTEAFF
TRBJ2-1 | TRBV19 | CASSPWTASYNEQFF
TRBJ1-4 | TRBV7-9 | CASSSGTGYEKLFF
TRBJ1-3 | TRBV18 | CASSSGHLSGNTIYF
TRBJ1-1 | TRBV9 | CASSAVAGKGTEAFF
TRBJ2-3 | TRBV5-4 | CASSLSGRVTATDTQYF
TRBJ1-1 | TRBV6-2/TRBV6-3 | CASSPSRGWYTEAFF
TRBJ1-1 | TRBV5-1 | CASSPLQGPTEAFF
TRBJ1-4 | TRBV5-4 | CASSPGAGNEKLFF
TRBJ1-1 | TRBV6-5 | CASKTGTYTEAFF
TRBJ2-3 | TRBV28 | CASSLSPPAQYF
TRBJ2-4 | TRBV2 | CAISGGSLGAKNIQYF
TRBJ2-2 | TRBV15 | CATSRDAVPTGELFF
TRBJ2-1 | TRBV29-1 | CSFYPSGEIHSYNEQFF
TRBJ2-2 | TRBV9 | CASSVVASVAGGELFF
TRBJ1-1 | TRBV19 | CASSTGTGNTEAFF
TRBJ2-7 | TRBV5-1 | CASSRTGSSYEQYF
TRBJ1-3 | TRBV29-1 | CSGRADGSSGNTIYF
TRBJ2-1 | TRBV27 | CASSWQVPYNEQFF
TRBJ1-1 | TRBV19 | CASSSGGVFNTEAFF
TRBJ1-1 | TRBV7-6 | CASSLGREGPFSMNTEAFF
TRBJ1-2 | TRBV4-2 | CASSQDLGGFYGYTF
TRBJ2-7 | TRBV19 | CASSIAAYSSYEQYF
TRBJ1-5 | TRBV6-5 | CASRARQSPQHF
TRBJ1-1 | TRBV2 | CASSPPWSDTEAFF
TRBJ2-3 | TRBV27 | CASSLPGRATDTQYF
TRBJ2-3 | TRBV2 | CASSEWGTSLTTQYF
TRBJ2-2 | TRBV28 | CASSLGTSYLSGELFF
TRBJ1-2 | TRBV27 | CASSSPRAGYGYTF
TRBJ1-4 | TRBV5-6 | CASSIGVGTNEKLFF
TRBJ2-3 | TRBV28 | CASSTSSAITDTQYF
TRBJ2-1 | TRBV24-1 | CATGRAGGPENEQFF